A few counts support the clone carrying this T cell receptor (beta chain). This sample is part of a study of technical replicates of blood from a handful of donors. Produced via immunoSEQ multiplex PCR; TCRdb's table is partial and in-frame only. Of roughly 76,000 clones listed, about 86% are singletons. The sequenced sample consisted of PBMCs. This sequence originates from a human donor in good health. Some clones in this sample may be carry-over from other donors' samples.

The CDR3 nucleotides are TGTGCCAGCAGTTCACTTGGAGGGGTCCTTAACTATGGCTACACCTTC. As protein: CASSSLGGVLNYGYTF. This chain joins TRBV6-5 and TRBJ1-2, with D perhaps matching TRBD1 (5 bases). This CDR3 region has 16 residues. Germline CDR1 reads MNHEY; CDR2 reads SVGAGI. V was cut by 4 bases and J by 1 base, with 16 bases left in between.